Included here is one TCR beta chain sequence, with context. The antigen is not known. V shed 0 bases and J shed 5 bases, with 9 bases lying between them. Germline V gives CDR1 SGHRS, CDR2 YFSETQ. The CDR3 sequence is 13 residues long. The data originate from a study of Ad26.COV2.S vaccination and SARS-CoV-2 variants. Study overall: Donor had been placed in the Ad26.COV2.S arm of the COV1001 trial. Intramuscular Ad26.COV2.S doses were given once or twice, 56 days apart.

This table comes from immunoSEQ multiplex PCR, and its TCRdb copy is limited to in-frame clones, with some not included. The table shows approximately 300,000 clones, with around 81% occurring only once. Findings of the study overall: Analyses of TCR breadth and depth may have underestimated total T cell responses. Individuals receiving vaccine had higher spike-specific TCR breadth than placebo recipients did.

Treatment noted: over 15 received Ad26.COV2.S at low or high dose, single or two shots; 5 received placebo; per-sample allocation not given. Sampling was performed 63 days after the first vaccine or placebo injection. The sequence derives from a person between 18 and 60 years old who received the Ad26.COV2.S COVID-19 vaccine or a placebo. The sequencing used peripheral blood, collected in a trial of Ad26.COV2.S vaccine versus placebo. The chain combines TRBV5-1 with TRBJ2-7; D unclear. The CDR3 is CASSLEALDEQYF. The CDR3 bases are TGCGCCAGCAGCTTGGAGGCCTTGGACGAGCAGTACTTC.